The subject of this entry is one T cell receptor (beta chain). Its target is unknown. A much larger clone lies one base from this, so it may be a read error. The germline CDR1 and CDR2 sequences are ENHRY and SYGVKD. The CDR3 spans 15 residues. With 3 bases removed from V and 6 bases from J, the gap between germline ends came to 17 bases. The data derive from a study of glioma-infiltrating T cells. Findings and limits, study-wide: Very few CDR3 sequences were shared between tissue and blood. Tissue-blood divergence was below expectation in non-neoplastic patients, above in gliomas.

TCR alpha and beta CDR3 regions were amplified from RNA using iRepertoire nested multiplex PCR. For one-step reverse transcription and amplification, 100-400 ng of tissue mRNA or PBMC total RNA was used. TCRdb fed the multiplex PCR reads into MiXCR, producing one record per CDR3 protein. The table records some 110,000 distinct CDR3 sequences, less than 30% of them present only once. This chain connects TRBV10-3 to TRBJ1-1; tentative D call: TRBD1 (5 bases). Material for sequencing was glioma tissue, nonneoplastic brain tissue, or PBMCs (not recorded which). The sequence derives from a human donor with low-grade glioma or glioblastoma, undergoing nonglioma brain surgery, or in good health (not recorded which). Here the CDR3 reads CAISDREGLNAEAFF. The CDR3 DNA follows: TGTGCCATCAGTGATAGGGAGGGGCTTAACGCTGAAGCTTTCTTT.